One sample yielded the 25 T cell receptor beta chains listed below, sequenced in a study of regulatory T cells in long-lasting Graves disease. Time point meaning: newly diagnosed GD, antithyroid drugs for less than 3 months. The TCR library used RNA extracted from PBMCs. In building TCR beta libraries, iRepertoire HTBI primers were used together with Arm-PCR of CDR3 regions. TCRdb ran MiXCR on the multiplex PCR reads and lists one entry per CDR3 protein. Among 350,000 to 400,000 distinct CDR3 sequences listed, around 15% were seen once. The specimen comprised peripheral blood mononuclear cells (PBMCs), sampled at new diagnosis, from a patient treated with antithyroid drugs. The origin of the receptors is a female donor with Graves disease.

The chain is built from TRBV20-1 and TRBJ1-5; perhaps TRBD1 as D (5 bases). Trimming cost V 3 bases and J 5 bases, with 8 bases left between them. This CDR3 has 12 residues. Per the germline V gene, CDR1 is DFQATT and CDR2 is SNEGSKA (reference sequence). CDR3 sequence: CSASVGHQPQHF. CDR3 sequence (DNA): TGCAGTGCTAGTGTGGGGCATCAGCCCCAGCATTTT.

In this sample, this clonotype turned up many times. The junction departs from germline at one end; a sequencing error may be responsible. The chain carries TRBV10-3 and TRBJ1-2; D not certain. CDR1 and CDR2 (germline): ENHRY, SYGVKD. This CDR3 comprises 16 residues. For the CDR3, the DNA is TGTGCCATCAGGGAGTCGGACGGTCCCACTAACTATGGCTACACCTTC. Protein sequence: CAIRESDGPTNYGYTF.

This clonotype was seen a handful of times. The chain couples TRBV19 to TRBJ2-1, with 8 bases identical to TRBD2. The germline V gene has CDR1 LNHDA and CDR2 SQIVND (reference sequence). After removal of 10 bases from V and 2 bases from J, the junction contained 4 bases not matched to a gene. The CDR3 is made up of 13 amino acids. CDR3 bases: TGTGCCACAGGCGGGGGGCCCTACAATGAGCAGTTCTTC. Translation: CATGGGPYNEQFF. Variable domain in full (rest from reference TRBV19 and TRBJ2-1): DGGITQSPKYLFRKEGQNVTLSCEQNLNHDAMYWYRQDPGQGLRLIYYSQIVNDFQKGDIAEGYSVSREKKESFPLTVTSAQKNPTAFYLCATGGGPYNEQFFGPGTRLTVL.

This clonotype was observed a few times. This sequence joins TRBV5-4 and TRBJ1-2, with D perhaps TRBD1 (6 bases). This CDR3 is 13 amino acids long. Germline lookup yields CDR1 SGHNT and CDR2 YYREEE (reference sequence). V was clipped by 4 bases and J by 7 bases, with 14 bases between them. The CDR3, as DNA: TGTGCCAGCAGCCCGGCCAGGGGAGGTGGCTACACCTTC. It encodes CASSPARGGGYTF. The whole variable domain, filled in from reference TRBV5-4 and TRBJ1-2, reads ETGVTQSPTHLIKTRGQQVTLRCSSQSGHNTVSWYQQALGQGPQFIFQYYREEENGRGNFPPRFSGLQFPNYSSELNVNALELDDSALYLCASSPARGGGYTFGSGTRLTVV.

This clonotype was counted ten times or more. V gene TRBV7-3 combines with J gene TRBJ2-1; 7 bases line up with TRBD1. The germline V gene encodes CDR1 SGHTA and CDR2 FQGTGA. This CDR3 region has 13 residues. After removal of 3 bases from V and 12 bases from J, the junction contained 8 bases not matched to a gene. In DNA form, the CDR3 reads TGTGCCAGCAGCTTTAAACCGGGACAGCGGCAGTTCTTC. Translated: CASSFKPGQRQFF.

There are many counts of this clonotype. The chain couples TRBV9 to TRBJ1-2; tentatively, D is TRBD1 (5 bases). The CDR3 extends over 16 amino acids. CDR1 and CDR2 (germline): SGDLS, YYNGEE. Trimming pared 5 bases from V and 5 bases from J, leaving 22 bases between. As DNA, the CDR3 is TGTGCCAGCAGTGCGAGGCCAGGGTCCTCGTATTATGGCTACACCTTC. Encoded protein: CASSARPGSSYYGYTF.

This clonotype appeared many times. The chain has TRBV28 and TRBJ1-4; D not certain. V was trimmed by 1 base and J by 7 bases, leaving 19 bases between them. CDR1 is MDHEN and CDR2 is SYDVKM in the germline V gene. CDR3 length equals 17 residues. This CDR3 reads CASSLSDRLTVGEKLFF. CDR3 nucleotides: TGTGCCAGCAGTTTATCGGACCGCTTAACAGTTGGTGAAAAACTGTTTTTT.

This chain joins TRBV4-1 and TRBJ2-2; weak D call: TRBD2 (7 bases). The CDR3 is 18 residues long. Per germline, CDR1 MGHRA and CDR2 YSYEKL. Trimming cost V 11 bases and J 3 bases, with 28 bases left between them. The CDR3, as DNA: TGCGCCTCCACCCACAGGGATATGGTAGCGGGCGACACCGGGGAGCTGTTTTTT. It yields the protein CASTHRDMVAGDTGELFF.

This clonotype turned up a few times. The V gene is TRBV10-3, the J gene TRBJ2-1; 9 bases align to TRBD1. Trimming removed 6 bases from V and 1 base from J; junction bases left unmatched: 1. The CDR3 sequence is 14 residues long. Germline CDR1 and CDR2: ENHRY and SYGVKD. The DNA for the CDR3 is TGTGCCATCAGAGGGACAGGGTCCTACAATGAGCAGTTCTTC. It translates to CAIRGTGSYNEQFF.

This clonotype was detected ten times or more. This chain connects TRBV6-1 to TRBJ1-2, with D maybe TRBD1 (6 bases). CDR3 length equals 18 residues. Germline V CDR1 and CDR2: MNHNS, SASEGT. Trimming left V 4 bases short and J 1 base short, with 22 bases between. The chain's CDR3 is CASSVNRVGVRLNYGYTF. Written as DNA, the CDR3 is TGTGCCAGCAGTGTAAACAGGGTGGGCGTTCGGCTTAACTATGGCTACACCTTC.

In its sample, this clonotype was seen many times. This chain joins TRBV20-1 and TRBJ2-7; possible D gene TRBD2, 6 bases. The CDR3 has 16 amino acids. Between the trimmed V and J ends, which lost 0 bases and 0 bases, there was a span of 15 bases. Germline assignment: CDR1 DFQATT and CDR2 SNEGSKA (reference sequence). CDR3 amino acids: CSARERKRASSYEQYF. CDR3 coding DNA: TGCAGTGCTAGAGAGAGAAAGCGGGCAAGCTCCTACGAGCAGTACTTC.

This clonotype was observed at least ten times. V usage is TRBV6-1 and J usage is TRBJ1-4; TRBD1 is a possible D gene (6 bases). V was clipped by 4 bases and J by 7 bases, with 13 bases between them. The CDR3 consists of 14 residues. Germline V gives CDR1 MNHNS, CDR2 SASEGT. CDR3 sequence: CASSVTGYSEKLFF. The DNA for the CDR3 is TGTGCCAGCAGTGTTACAGGGTATTCTGAAAAACTGTTTTTT.

This clonotype was detected only a few times. This chain joins TRBV18 and TRBJ2-1, with TRBD1 as a possible D gene (6 bases). Germline V gene lookup returns CDR1 KGHSH and CDR2 LQKENI. V lost 4 bases and J lost 4, with 14 bases in between. The length of the CDR3 is 15 residues. CDR3 nucleotide sequence: TGTGCCAGCTCACTCGATGGACAGCAGTACAATGAGCAGTTCTTC. This gives the protein CASSLDGQQYNEQFF.

With respect to this clonotype: One base away lies a much larger clone, so this may be a sequencing read error. The chain couples TRBV7-9 to TRBJ2-3; unclear D gene. Germline V CDR1 and CDR2: SEHNR, FQNEAQ (reference sequence). The length of the CDR3 is 18 residues. The CDR3 coding sequence is TGTGCCGGCAGCTTAGTAGGCCAGCTGCGATCTAGCACAGATACGCAGTATTTT. Amino acids: CAGSLVGQLRSSTDTQYF.

The table lists this clonotype with many counts. The J gene is TRBJ2-5, the V gene TRBV20-1; the D call may be TRBD1 or TRBD2 (7 bases each). This CDR3 contains 16 residues. V was trimmed by 0 bases and J by 2 bases, leaving 16 bases between them. Germline values: CDR1 DFQATT, CDR2 SNEGSKA (reference sequence). CDR3 DNA: TGCAGTGCTAGAGATCCAGGGGGGGTCCCACAAGAGACCCAGTACTTC. Its protein product is CSARDPGGVPQETQYF.

This clonotype was seen repeatedly, ten times or more. V and J are TRBV6-1 and TRBJ2-5; D uncertain. This CDR3 is 13 amino acids long. The ends were cut back, 6 bases at V and 1 base at J, with 9 bases in the middle. Germline V CDR1 and CDR2: MNHNS, SASEGT. CDR3 protein: CASRLRTQETQYF. For the CDR3, the DNA is TGTGCCAGCAGACTACGCACCCAAGAGACCCAGTACTTC.

This clonotype showed up many times. The chain carries TRBV12-3 or TRBV12-4 and TRBJ2-1; D assignment may be TRBD1 or TRBD2 (5 bases each). Between the trimmed V and J ends, which lost 5 bases and 3 bases, there was a span of 20 bases. The CDR3 covers 17 residues. CDR3 in amino acids: CASSGRDLRNFYNEQFF. CDR3 coding DNA: TGTGCCAGCAGTGGCCGGGACCTCCGGAACTTCTACAATGAGCAGTTCTTC.

This clonotype was counted between two and nine times. V usage is TRBV4-3 and J usage is TRBJ2-3; D is undetermined. CDR3 size: 15 residues. The germline V and J ends were trimmed by 4 bases and 0 bases, with 11 bases remaining between them. CDR1 and CDR2 (germline): LGHNA, YSLEER. This CDR3 is CASSLLETSTDTQYF. The CDR3 DNA is TGCGCCAGCAGCCTCCTAGAGACTAGCACAGATACGCAGTATTTT.

This clonotype was seen repeatedly, ten times or more. J is TRBJ1-5 and V is TRBV28; D is perhaps TRBD1 (6 bases). The CDR3 has 14 amino acids. Germline loops: CDR1 MDHEN, CDR2 SYDVKM. V was cut by 5 bases and J by 5 bases, with 13 bases left in between. Here the CDR3 DNA reads TGTGCCAGCAGTCCATCGACAGGCCATCAGCCCCAGCATTTT. This encodes CASSPSTGHQPQHF. Supplemented by reference TRBV28 and TRBJ1-5, the full variable domain reads DVKVTQSSRYLVKRTGEKVFLECVQDMDHENMFWYRQDPGLGLRLIYFSYDVKMKEKGDIPEGYSVSREKKERFSLILESASTNQTSMYLCASSPSTGHQPQHFGDGTRLSIL.

This clonotype was seen many times. The chain links TRBV5-1 to TRBJ1-6; D is unclear. V shed 1 base and J shed 10 bases, with 9 bases lying between them. Germline V gene lookup returns CDR1 SGHRS and CDR2 YFSETQ. The CDR3 extends over 13 amino acids. The CDR3 nucleotides read TGCGCCAGCAGCTTGTTAAGGGAATCACCCCTCCACTTT. This gives the protein CASSLLRESPLHF.

V is TRBV7-2 and J is TRBJ2-3; possibly TRBD1 for D (5 bases). The germline V gene encodes CDR1 SGHTA and CDR2 FQGNSA. Trimming removed 10 bases from V and 0 bases from J, with 14 bases in between. CDR3 length: 14 amino acids. Here the CDR3 reads CATKTVSSTDTQYF. In nucleotides, the CDR3 is TGTGCCACGAAGACAGTTTCTAGCACAGATACGCAGTATTTT.

This clonotype was picked up many times. This chain links TRBV12-3 or TRBV12-4 with TRBJ1-6; D gene unclear. The CDR3 is made up of 13 amino acids. V was cut by 1 base and J by 7 bases, with 5 bases left in between. CDR3 DNA sequence: TGTGCCAGCAGTTTAGTGGAGAATTCACCCCTCCACTTT. Its translation is CASSLVENSPLHF.

This chain joins TRBV7-8 and TRBJ1-1, with no clear D. This CDR3 region has 14 residues. V dropped 5 bases and J dropped 5 bases, with 15 bases sitting between them. Per germline, CDR1 SGHVS and CDR2 FQNEAQ. CDR3 nucleotides: TGTGCCAGCAGCCCCCCCCGCTCCAGGACTGAAGCTTTCTTT. Translating it yields CASSPPRSRTEAFF.

CDR3 coding DNA: TGTGCCAGCAGCCCTAGCGGGCCCACCGGGGAGCTGTTTTTT. This encodes CASSPSGPTGELFF. The chain links TRBV7-2 to TRBJ2-2, with 8 bases lining up with TRBD2. Looked up from germline, CDR1 is SGHTA and CDR2 is FQGNSA. This CDR3 contains 14 residues. V shed 5 bases, J shed 4 bases, and the junction held 3 bases outside the gene matches.

The chain recombines TRBV15 with TRBJ2-2; D uncertain. Trimming cost V 0 bases and J 4 bases, with 12 bases left between them. Germline CDR1 is LNHNV and CDR2 is YYDKDF (reference sequence). The CDR3 length is 16 residues. The CDR3 DNA follows: TGTGCCACCAGCAGAGACTTCGGCAGAGGCACCGGGGAGCTGTTTTTT. Protein sequence: CATSRDFGRGTGELFF. Complete variable domain (other parts from reference TRBV15 and TRBJ2-2): DAMVIQNPRYQVTQFGKPVTLSCSQTLNHNVMYWYQQKSSQAPKLLFHYYDKDFNNEADTPDNFQSRRPNTSFCFLDIRSPGLGDTAMYLCATSRDFGRGTGELFFGEGSRLTVL.